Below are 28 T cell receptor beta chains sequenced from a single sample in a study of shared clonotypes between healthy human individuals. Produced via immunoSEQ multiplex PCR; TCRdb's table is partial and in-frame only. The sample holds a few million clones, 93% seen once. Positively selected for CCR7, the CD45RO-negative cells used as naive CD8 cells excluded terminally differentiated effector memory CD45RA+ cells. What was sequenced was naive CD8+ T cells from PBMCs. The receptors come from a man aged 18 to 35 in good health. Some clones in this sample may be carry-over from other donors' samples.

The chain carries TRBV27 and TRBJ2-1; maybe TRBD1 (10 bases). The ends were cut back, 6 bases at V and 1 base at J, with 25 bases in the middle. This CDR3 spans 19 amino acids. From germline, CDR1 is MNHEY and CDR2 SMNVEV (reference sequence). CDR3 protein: CASSGQGVLAGRSYNEQFF. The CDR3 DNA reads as TGTGCCAGCAGCGGACAGGGGGTCCTAGCGGGAAGATCCTACAATGAGCAGTTCTTC.

CDR3 bases: TGTGCCAGCAGCTTAGGGCGGGAGGGCCTAGTAGGTACCGGGGAGCTGTTTTTT. It codes for CASSLGREGLVGTGELFF. The rearrangement joins TRBV11-2 to TRBJ2-2; 9 bases are a match to TRBD2. V shed 1 base, J shed 5 bases, and the junction held 11 bases outside the gene matches. Germline loops: CDR1 SGHAT, CDR2 FQNNGV. This CDR3 contains 18 residues.

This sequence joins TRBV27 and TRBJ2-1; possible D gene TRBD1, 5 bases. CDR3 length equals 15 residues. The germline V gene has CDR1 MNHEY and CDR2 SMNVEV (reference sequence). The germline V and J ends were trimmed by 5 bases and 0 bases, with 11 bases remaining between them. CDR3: CASSLQGGSYNEQFF. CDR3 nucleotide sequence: TGTGCCAGCAGTCTGCAGGGTGGCTCCTACAATGAGCAGTTCTTC.

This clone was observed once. The CDR3: CASSVGRSTDTQYF. The CDR3 nucleotides are TGTGCCAGCAGCGTTGGACGTAGCACAGATACGCAGTATTTT. This chain links TRBV7-8 with TRBJ2-3; D gene uncertain. The V and J ends lost 5 bases and 0 bases respectively, with 9 bases between them. In germline, CDR1 is SGHVS, CDR2 FQNEAQ. The CDR3 loop spans 14 amino acids.

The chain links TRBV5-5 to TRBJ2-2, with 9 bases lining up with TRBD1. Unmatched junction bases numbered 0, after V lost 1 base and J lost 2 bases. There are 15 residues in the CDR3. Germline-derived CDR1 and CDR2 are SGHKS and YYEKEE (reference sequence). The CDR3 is CASSLTGGNTGELFF. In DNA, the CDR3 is TGTGCCAGCAGCTTGACAGGGGGCAACACCGGGGAGCTGTTTTTT.

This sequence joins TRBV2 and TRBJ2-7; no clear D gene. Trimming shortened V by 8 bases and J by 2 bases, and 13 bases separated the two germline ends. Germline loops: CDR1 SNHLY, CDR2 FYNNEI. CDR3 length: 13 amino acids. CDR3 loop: CASLNSLAYEQYF. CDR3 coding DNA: TGTGCCAGCCTCAATTCCCTGGCCTACGAGCAGTACTTC.

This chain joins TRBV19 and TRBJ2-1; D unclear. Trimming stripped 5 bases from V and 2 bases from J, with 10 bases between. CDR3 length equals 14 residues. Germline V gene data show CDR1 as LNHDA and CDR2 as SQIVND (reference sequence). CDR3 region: CASSLGDTYNEQFF. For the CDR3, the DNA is TGTGCCAGTAGTCTCGGTGATACCTACAATGAGCAGTTCTTC.

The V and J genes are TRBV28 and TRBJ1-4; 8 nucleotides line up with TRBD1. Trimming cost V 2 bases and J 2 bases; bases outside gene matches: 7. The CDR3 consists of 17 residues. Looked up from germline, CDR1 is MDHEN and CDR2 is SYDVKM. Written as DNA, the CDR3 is TGTGCCAGCAGTTTAATCGCCAGGGGGCTTACTAATGAAAAACTGTTTTTT. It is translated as CASSLIARGLTNEKLFF.

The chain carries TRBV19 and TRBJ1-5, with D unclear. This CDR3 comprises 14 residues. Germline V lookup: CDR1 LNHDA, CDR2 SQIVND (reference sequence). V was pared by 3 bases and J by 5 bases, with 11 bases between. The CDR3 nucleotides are TGTGCCAGTAGTATCTCCGGGGTTCATCAGCCCCAGCATTTT. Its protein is CASSISGVHQPQHF.

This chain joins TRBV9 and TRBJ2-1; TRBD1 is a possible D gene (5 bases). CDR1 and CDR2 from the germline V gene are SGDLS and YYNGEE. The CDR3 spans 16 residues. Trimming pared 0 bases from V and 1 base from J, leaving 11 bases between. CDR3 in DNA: TGTGCCAGCAGCGTAGAACCAGGGATTTCCTACAATGAGCAGTTCTTC. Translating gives CASSVEPGISYNEQFF.

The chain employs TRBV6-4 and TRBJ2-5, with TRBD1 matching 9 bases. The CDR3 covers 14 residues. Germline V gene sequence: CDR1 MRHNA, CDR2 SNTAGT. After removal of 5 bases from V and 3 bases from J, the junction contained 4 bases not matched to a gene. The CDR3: CASSFRDREETQYF. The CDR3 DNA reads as TGTGCCAGCAGTTTCCGGGACAGGGAAGAGACCCAGTACTTC.

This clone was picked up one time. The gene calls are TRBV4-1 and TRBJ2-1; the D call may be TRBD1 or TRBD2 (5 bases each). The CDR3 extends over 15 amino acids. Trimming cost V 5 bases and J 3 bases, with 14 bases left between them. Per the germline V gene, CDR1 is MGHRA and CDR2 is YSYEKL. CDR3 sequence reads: CASSERQGLYNEQFF. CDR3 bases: TGCGCCAGCAGCGAGCGGCAGGGTCTCTACAATGAGCAGTTCTTC.

The CDR3 DNA reads TGTGCCAGCAGCCCTCACTCTAGGGGCGAGCAGTACTTC. Translation gives CASSPHSRGEQYF. The chain has TRBV7-9 and TRBJ2-7, with TRBD1 as a possible D gene (5 bases). In germline, CDR1 is SEHNR, CDR2 FQNEAQ (reference sequence). V lost 5 bases and J lost 6, with 14 bases in between. The CDR3 contains 13 residues.

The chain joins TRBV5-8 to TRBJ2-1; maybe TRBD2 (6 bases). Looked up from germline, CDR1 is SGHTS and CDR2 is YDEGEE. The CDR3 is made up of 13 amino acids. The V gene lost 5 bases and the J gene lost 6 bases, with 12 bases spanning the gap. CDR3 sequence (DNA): TGTGCCAGCAGAGACGGGGGATTCAATGAGCAGTTCTTC. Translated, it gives CASRDGGFNEQFF. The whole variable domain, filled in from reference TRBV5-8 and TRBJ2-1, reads EAGVTQSPTHLIKTRGQQATLRCSPISGHTSVYWYQQALGLGLQFLLWYDEGEERNRGNFPPRFSGRQFPNYSSELNVNALELEDSALYLCASRDGGFNEQFFGPGTRLTVL.

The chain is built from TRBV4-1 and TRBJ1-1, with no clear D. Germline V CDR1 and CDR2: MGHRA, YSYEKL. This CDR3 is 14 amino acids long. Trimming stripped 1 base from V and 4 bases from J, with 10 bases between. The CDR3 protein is CASSQAVRLTEAFF. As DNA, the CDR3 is TGCGCCAGCAGCCAAGCTGTGCGACTCACTGAAGCTTTCTTT.

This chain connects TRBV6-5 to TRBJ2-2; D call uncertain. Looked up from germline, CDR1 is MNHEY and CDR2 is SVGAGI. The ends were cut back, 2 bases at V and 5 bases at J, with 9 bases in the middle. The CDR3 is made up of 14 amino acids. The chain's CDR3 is CASSYGSLTGELFF. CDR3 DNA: TGTGCCAGCAGTTACGGCAGCCTAACCGGGGAGCTGTTTTTT.

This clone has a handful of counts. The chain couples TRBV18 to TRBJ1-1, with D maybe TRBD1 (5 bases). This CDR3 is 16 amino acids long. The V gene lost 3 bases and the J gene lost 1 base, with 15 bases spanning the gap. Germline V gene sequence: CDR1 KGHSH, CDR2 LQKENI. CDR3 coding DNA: TGTGCCAGCTCACCGCGGCGGGGCAGGGAGAACACTGAAGCTTTCTTT. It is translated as CASSPRRGRENTEAFF.

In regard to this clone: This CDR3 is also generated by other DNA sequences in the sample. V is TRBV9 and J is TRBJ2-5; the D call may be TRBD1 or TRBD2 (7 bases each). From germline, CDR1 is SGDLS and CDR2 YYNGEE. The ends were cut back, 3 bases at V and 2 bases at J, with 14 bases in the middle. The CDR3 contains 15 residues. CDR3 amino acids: CASSARGGLQETQYF. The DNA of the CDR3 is TGTGCCAGCAGCGCCAGGGGGGGCCTGCAAGAGACCCAGTACTTC. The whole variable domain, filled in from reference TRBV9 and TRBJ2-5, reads DSGVTQTPKHLITATGQRVTLRCSPRSGDLSVYWYQQSLDQGLQFLIQYYNGEERAKGNILERFSAQQFPDLHSELNLSSLELGDSALYFCASSARGGLQETQYFGPGTRLLVL.

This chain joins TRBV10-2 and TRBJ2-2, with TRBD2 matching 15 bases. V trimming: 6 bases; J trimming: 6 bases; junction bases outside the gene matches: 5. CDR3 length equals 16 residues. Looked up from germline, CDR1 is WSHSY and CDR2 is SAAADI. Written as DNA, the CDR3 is TGCGCCAGCAGGGGGGGACTAGCGGGAGGCGCCGGGGAGCTGTTTTTT. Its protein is CASRGGLAGGAGELFF.

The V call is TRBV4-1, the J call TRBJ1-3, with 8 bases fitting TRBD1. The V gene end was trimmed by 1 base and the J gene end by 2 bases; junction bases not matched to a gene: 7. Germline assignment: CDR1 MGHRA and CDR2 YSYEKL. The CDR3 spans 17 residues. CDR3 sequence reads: CASSQAWGTGAGNTIYF. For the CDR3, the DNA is TGCGCCAGCAGCCAAGCGTGGGGGACAGGAGCTGGAAACACCATATATTTT.

The CDR3 DNA sequence: TGTGCCAGCAGCTTACTATTTACGCTCACAGATACGCAGTATTTT. Its protein product is CASSLLFTLTDTQYF. The chain combines TRBV7-2 with TRBJ2-3; D ambiguous. V lost 2 bases, J lost 2 bases, and 11 bases lay in between. Germline V gene sequence: CDR1 SGHTA, CDR2 FQGNSA. This CDR3 spans 15 amino acids.

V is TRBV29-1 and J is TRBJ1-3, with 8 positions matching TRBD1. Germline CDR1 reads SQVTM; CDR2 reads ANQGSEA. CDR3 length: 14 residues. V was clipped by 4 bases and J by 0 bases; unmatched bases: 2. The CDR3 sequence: CSVGDRSSGNTIYF. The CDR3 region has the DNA TGCAGCGTTGGGGACAGGAGCTCTGGAAACACCATATATTTT.

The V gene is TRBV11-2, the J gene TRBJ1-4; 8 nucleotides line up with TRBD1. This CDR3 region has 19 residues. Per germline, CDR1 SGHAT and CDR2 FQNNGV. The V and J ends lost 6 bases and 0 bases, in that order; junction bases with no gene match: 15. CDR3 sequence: CASSSRPGTGKATNEKLFF. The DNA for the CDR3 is TGTGCCAGCAGTTCCAGACCCGGGACAGGCAAAGCAACTAATGAAAAACTGTTTTTT.

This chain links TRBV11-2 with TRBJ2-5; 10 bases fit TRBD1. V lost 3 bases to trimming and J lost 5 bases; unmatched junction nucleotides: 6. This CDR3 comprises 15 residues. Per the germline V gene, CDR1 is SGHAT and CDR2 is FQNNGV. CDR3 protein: CASSFDRGLWETQYF. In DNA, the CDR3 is TGTGCCAGCAGCTTCGACAGGGGGCTTTGGGAGACCCAGTACTTC.

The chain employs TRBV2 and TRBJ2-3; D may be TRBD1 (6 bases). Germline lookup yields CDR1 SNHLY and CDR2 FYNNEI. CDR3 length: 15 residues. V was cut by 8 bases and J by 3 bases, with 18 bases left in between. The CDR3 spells CASLEWGRGTDTQYF. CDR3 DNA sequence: TGTGCCAGCTTAGAATGGGGGCGCGGGACAGATACGCAGTATTTT.

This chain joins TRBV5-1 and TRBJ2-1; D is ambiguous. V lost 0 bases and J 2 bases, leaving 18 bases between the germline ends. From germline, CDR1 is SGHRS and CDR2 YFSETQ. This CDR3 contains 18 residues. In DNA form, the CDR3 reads TGCGCCAGCAGCTTGGGCATCTATAGGGTAGTCGCCTACAATGAGCAGTTCTTC. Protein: CASSLGIYRVVAYNEQFF.

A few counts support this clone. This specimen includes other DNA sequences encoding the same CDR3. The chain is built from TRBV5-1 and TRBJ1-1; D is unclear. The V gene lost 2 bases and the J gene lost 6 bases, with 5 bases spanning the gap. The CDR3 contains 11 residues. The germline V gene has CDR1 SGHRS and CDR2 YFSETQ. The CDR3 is CASSFGSEAFF. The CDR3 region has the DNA TGCGCCAGCAGCTTTGGATCTGAAGCTTTCTTT.

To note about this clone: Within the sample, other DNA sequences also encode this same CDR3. DNA of the CDR3: TGTGCCAGCAGTTTAAGGAGTAGCAATCAGCCCCAGCATTTT. Its translation is CASSLRSSNQPQHF. The J gene is TRBJ1-5, the V gene TRBV27; D gene unclear. Germline V lookup: CDR1 MNHEY, CDR2 SMNVEV (reference sequence). The CDR3 loop spans 14 amino acids. V shed 2 bases and J shed 0 bases, with 5 bases lying between them.